This TCR beta chain was recorded in a study of blood T cell repertoires in COVID-19. As for the study in general: Collection of acute and convalescent COVID-19 samples took place in the United States, Italy and Spain. In each case, the material was cDNA or gDNA derived from T cells, B-cell-depleted T cells, or PBMCs.

Source study methods: Cell counts per sample came from amplifying reference gene primers. Sequenced by immunoSEQ multiplex PCR; TCRdb stores in-frame clones only, minus some. V, J and clone size derive from that table, while D and trimming were established from the DNA sequence. Of 99,000 or so clones in the sample, approximately 80% were seen once. The CDR3 is 12 residues long. V was pared by 3 bases and J by 5 bases, with 7 bases between. Germline V lookup: CDR1 MDHEN, CDR2 SYDVKM. V usage is TRBV28 and J usage is TRBJ2-5; no clear D gene. Sample: peripheral blood. The origin of this receptor is a man aged 60 to 69 with acute or convalescent COVID-19. DNA for the CDR3: TGTGCCAGCAGTTTTGTAGCTGAGACCCAGTACTTC. It translates to CASSFVAETQYF.